This paragraph reports one T cell receptor beta chain. Its antigen remains unknown. The data were obtained in a study of cytomegalovirus exposure and HLA in healthy donors. Study-wide findings and caveats: Associated with HLA alleles at 0.05 false discovery rate in a later analysis were about 17,000 TCR beta sequences.

The CDR3 has 14 residues. Germline assignment: CDR1 MDHEN and CDR2 SYDVKM. V gave up 5 bases and J gave up 6 bases, with 14 bases separating them. Use of 60 Vbeta and 13 Jbeta primers characterized the PCR. In the authors' workflow: A later analysis counted around 80 million unique TCR beta chains, 9.5 million to 13 million shared. Repertoires were generated with immunoSEQ multiplex PCR, while TCRdb's copy carries only in-frame clones and drops some. V, J and clone size reflect that table, while D and trimming were determined from the DNA. The data contain approximately 150,000 clones, almost 85% of them singletons.

This clonotype originated in a man aged 25-45 years in good health and CMV-seronegative. The sequenced sample was PBMCs. The rearrangement uses TRBV28 and TRBJ2-1, with a possible D match to TRBD1 (5 bases). CDR3 DNA sequence: TGTGCCAGCAGTACGACAGTTTTAGTCAATGAGCAGTTCTTC. Translated, it gives CASSTTVLVNEQFF.